Shown below are 27 T cell receptor beta chains from a single sample sequenced in a study of HIV-infected patients and healthy controls. Reverse transcription used approximately 500 ng RNA and constant-region primers for alpha and beta. Alpha and beta chain libraries were made separately by chain-specific third strand synthesis with multiplexing indices. TCRdb analysed the 5' RACE reads with MiXCR anew, one entry per CDR3 protein. This sample has roughly 15,000 distinct CDR3 sequences, with around 9.2% found just once. No cell fractionation was done, so the repertoire covers all unsorted peripheral blood T cells. Sequencing was done on a sample of blood. These receptors came from an adult in good health.

This clonotype was detected many times. CDR3 sequence reads: CASSAPGQGYSGANVLTF. Here the CDR3 DNA reads TGCGCCAGCAGCGCACCGGGACAGGGTTACTCTGGGGCCAACGTCCTGACTTTC. This chain connects TRBV5-1 to TRBJ2-6; 9 nucleotides agree with TRBD1. V was clipped by 4 bases and J by 0 bases; unmatched bases: 8. This CDR3 is 18 amino acids long. CDR1 and CDR2 from the germline V gene are SGHRS and YFSETQ.

This chain links TRBV7-9 with TRBJ2-1; possibly TRBD2 for D (5 bases). CDR3 length: 17 residues. Trimming took 6 bases from V and 9 from J, leaving 27 bases between them. Germline V gives CDR1 SEHNR, CDR2 FQNEAQ (reference sequence). The CDR3 here is CASSPVPASGGLVEQFF. For the CDR3, the DNA is TGTGCCAGCAGTCCCGTTCCGGCCTCAGGAGGTTTGGTTGAGCAGTTCTTC.

This clonotype was detected ten times or more. The rearrangement joins TRBV5-1 to TRBJ1-5; 7 nucleotides align to TRBD1. V shed 4 bases, J shed 4 bases, and the junction held 5 bases outside the gene matches. Per germline, CDR1 SGHRS and CDR2 YFSETQ. This CDR3 spans 14 amino acids. For the CDR3, the DNA is TGCGCCAGCAGCACGGGACAGAATAATCAGCCCCAGCATTTT. Protein product: CASSTGQNNQPQHF.

In its sample, this clonotype ranks as medium-sized. The chain uses TRBV24-1 and TRBJ2-7, with 8 bases fitting TRBD1. CDR1 is KGHDR, CDR2 SFDVKD, per germline. The junction had 3 bases not matched to a gene; V was cut back by 4 bases and J by 2 bases. The CDR3 covers 14 residues. The CDR3 bases are TGTGCCACCAGTGACAGGACAGGGCCCTACGAGCAGTACTTC. It encodes CATSDRTGPYEQYF.

A word on this clonotype: A much more abundant neighbour one base away suggests this may be a read error. This CDR3 is missing its conserved last phenylalanine or tryptophan, likely due to a read error. The chain is built from TRBV24-1 and TRBJ2-1; D ambiguous. The CDR3 is 12 amino acids. V shed 7 bases and J shed 7 bases, with 10 bases lying between them. In germline, CDR1 is KGHDR, CDR2 SFDVKD. The CDR3 spells CATSDPRNEQFL. CDR3 in DNA: TGTGCCACCAGCGACCCTAGAAATGAGCAGTTCTTA.

V gene TRBV10-3 combines with J gene TRBJ2-7, with TRBD2 matching 11 bases. J lost 4 bases, V lost 5 bases, and 13 bases had no gene match. The CDR3 spans 17 residues. Germline CDR1 is ENHRY and CDR2 is SYGVKD. The CDR3 spells CAISRSLLAGDVYEQYV. CDR3 coding DNA: TGTGCCATCAGTCGATCCCTACTAGCGGGAGACGTTTACGAGCAGTACGTC.

This clonotype was counted ten times or more. The rearrangement joins TRBV30 to TRBJ2-5; 9 nucleotides agree with TRBD2. Germline V CDR1 and CDR2: GTSNPN, SVGIG (reference sequence). V gave up 4 bases and J gave up 0 bases; unmatched junction bases: 6. This CDR3 has 15 amino acids. The CDR3: CAWTPGLANQETQYF. CDR3 nucleotides: TGTGCCTGGACCCCTGGACTAGCGAACCAAGAGACCCAGTACTTC. Together with reference TRBV30 and TRBJ2-5, the CDR3 gives the full variable domain: SQTIHQWPATLVQPVGSPLSLECTVEGTSNPNLYWYRQAAGRGLQLLFYSVGIGQISSEVPQNLSASRPQDRQFILSSKKLLLSDSGFYLCAWTPGLANQETQYFGPGTRLLVL.

The rearrangement links TRBV12-5 to TRBJ1-4, with a weak D call TRBD1 (5 bases). Germline CDR1 and CDR2: LGHNT and FRNRAP. Trimming removed 5 bases at V and 8 bases at J, with 30 bases between. The CDR3 has 19 amino acids. The CDR3 protein is CASGTWFFLGQPSGEKLFF. The CDR3 bases are TGTGCTAGTGGTACCTGGTTCTTCCTGGGGCAGCCCTCTGGGGAAAAACTGTTTTTT.

This clonotype was counted ten times or more. V gene TRBV2 combines with J gene TRBJ2-7; D may be TRBD1 or TRBD2 (5 bases each). CDR3 length: 15 amino acids. Germline loops: CDR1 SNHLY, CDR2 FYNNEI. V lost 7 bases, J lost 1 base, and 17 bases lay in between. The CDR3 loop is CASTRGVSRSYEQYV. Written as DNA, the CDR3 is TGTGCCAGCACGAGGGGCGTTAGTCGTTCCTACGAGCAGTACGTC.

This chain uses TRBV27 with TRBJ2-5; D is perhaps TRBD2 (6 bases). CDR3 length equals 14 residues. V lost 5 bases and J 4 bases, leaving 14 bases between the germline ends. The germline gives CDR1 MNHEY, CDR2 SMNVEV (reference sequence). CDR3 region: CASSPLWGGETQYF. CDR3 nucleotides: TGTGCCAGCAGTCCCCTTTGGGGAGGAGAGACCCAGTACTTC.

By sample fraction, this clonotype is medium-sized (0.01 to 0.1%). The rearrangement uses TRBV29-1 and TRBJ1-1; D remains unclear. This CDR3 has 11 amino acids. Deletions cut 3 bases from V and 1 base from J, with 3 bases between. In germline, CDR1 is SQVTM, CDR2 ANQGSEA. CDR3 nucleotide sequence: TGCAGCGTTGAGGGGAACACTGAAGCTTTCTTT. Protein sequence: CSVEGNTEAFF.

The CDR3 nucleotides are TGCAGTGCTAGGCGAGGGACTCCAACTGAGCAGTTCTTC. This sequence encodes CSARRGTPTEQFF. The chain carries TRBV20-1 and TRBJ2-1; the D gene is possibly TRBD2 (6 bases). Germline V gene data show CDR1 as DFQATT and CDR2 as SNEGSKA (reference sequence). The CDR3 covers 13 residues. The ends were cut back, 3 bases at V and 9 bases at J, with 15 bases in the middle.

A single count supports this clonotype. The gene calls are TRBV28 and TRBJ2-7; the match to TRBD1 covers 7 bases. Germline assignment: CDR1 MDHEN and CDR2 SYDVKM. The J segment lost 0 bases and the V segment lost 3 bases, leaving 5 bases of the junction unmatched. The CDR3 extends over 15 amino acids. The CDR3 region has the DNA TGTGCCAGCAGTTTCCGGACAGGCAGCTCCTACGAGCAGTACTTC. It encodes CASSFRTGSSYEQYF. Using reference TRBV28 and TRBJ2-7 for the parts outside the CDR3, the full variable domain is DVKVTQSSRYLVKRTGEKVFLECVQDMDHENMFWYRQDPGLGLRLIYFSYDVKMKEKGDIPEGYSVSREKKERFSLILESASTNQTSMYLCASSFRTGSSYEQYFGPGTRLTVT.

This clonotype was counted ten times or more. The chain links TRBV10-3 to TRBJ2-3; D is uncertain. The CDR3 is 12 amino acids. The V end lost 8 bases, the J end lost 3 bases, and 9 bases lay between the germline ends. Germline V lookup: CDR1 ENHRY, CDR2 SYGVKD. The CDR3 reads CAIADQTDTQYF. For the CDR3, the DNA is TGTGCCATCGCGGACCAGACAGATACGCAGTATTTT.

This clonotype was observed at least ten times. The chain couples TRBV9 to TRBJ1-1; no clear D. Germline V gene lookup returns CDR1 SGDLS and CDR2 YYNGEE. Trimming took off 4 bases at V and 1 base at J, with 8 bases between the two ends. The CDR3 spans 13 residues. The CDR3 sequence is CASSSNRNTEAFF. The DNA for the CDR3 is TGTGCCAGCAGCTCTAACCGGAACACTGAAGCTTTCTTT.

By sample fraction, this clonotype is medium-sized. V gene TRBV20-1 combines with J gene TRBJ2-1; 7 nucleotides align to TRBD2. J gave up 3 bases and V 0 bases, and 5 bases lay outside the gene matches. The CDR3 runs 15 residues. Germline V gene data show CDR1 as DFQATT and CDR2 as SNEGSKA (reference sequence). The CDR3 spells CSARDVLAVYNEQFF. DNA for the CDR3: TGCAGTGCTAGAGATGTCCTAGCGGTCTACAATGAGCAGTTCTTC.

This clonotype turned up a few times. The chain joins TRBV7-2 to TRBJ2-1, with a weak D call TRBD1 (6 bases). Trimming stripped 5 bases from V and 6 bases from J, with 14 bases between. Germline loops: CDR1 SGHTA, CDR2 FQGNSA. The CDR3 runs 14 residues. CDR3 coding DNA: TGTGCCAGCAGCCCTCTGCTAGGGGGCAATGAGCAGTTCTTC. Its translation is CASSPLLGGNEQFF.

Many counts were recorded for this clonotype. DNA of the CDR3: TGTGCCAGCAGTTTCTCATCCGGCGAGCAGTACGTC. This sequence encodes CASSFSSGEQYV. The chain recombines TRBV12-3 or TRBV12-4 with TRBJ2-7; no clear D. V dropped 3 bases and J dropped 6 bases, with 9 bases sitting between them. This CDR3 region has 12 residues.

Ten or more counts support this clonotype. This sequence joins TRBV7-9 and TRBJ2-4, with D maybe TRBD2 (5 bases). The CDR3 contains 15 residues. Trimming left V 2 bases short and J 0 bases short, with 8 bases between. Germline values: CDR1 SEHNR, CDR2 FQNEAQ (reference sequence). CDR3 in DNA: TGTGCCAGCAGCTTAAGAGGGTTAGCCAAAAACATTCAGTACTTC. This translates into CASSLRGLAKNIQYF.

Sample share makes this clonotype medium-sized (0.01 to 0.1%). The gene calls are TRBV25-1 and TRBJ2-5, with no clear D. V gave up 8 bases and J gave up 2 bases, with 3 bases separating them. The CDR3 runs to 10 residues. The germline V gene has CDR1 MGHDK and CDR2 SYGVNS. The CDR3 DNA sequence: TGTGCCAGCGGACAAGAGACCCAGTACTTC. Encoded protein: CASGQETQYF.

This clonotype was found many times. This chain links TRBV6-4 with TRBJ2-5; 9 bases fit TRBD1. CDR3 length: 16 residues. Germline lookup yields CDR1 MRHNA and CDR2 SNTAGT. After removal of 3 bases from V and 4 bases from J, the junction contained 9 bases not matched to a gene. CDR3 nucleotides: TGTGCCAGCAGTGAATCGGGACAGGGAGGTGGAGAGACCCAGTACTTC. Translated, it gives CASSESGQGGGETQYF.

This clonotype was detected many times. This rearrangement joins TRBV20-1 to TRBJ2-1; 13 bases are a match to TRBD2. CDR3 length: 16 residues. V gave up 6 bases and J gave up 9 bases; unmatched junction bases: 14. The germline gives CDR1 DFQATT, CDR2 SNEGSKA (reference sequence). The CDR3 DNA reads as TGCAGTGCCACCCTAGTACTAGCGGGAGGGCCGGGTGAGCAGTTCTTC. It encodes CSATLVLAGGPGEQFF.

At least ten counts were recorded for this clonotype. This chain connects TRBV10-3 to TRBJ1-2, with 7 nucleotides matching TRBD1. This CDR3 has 16 residues. Germline CDR1 and CDR2: ENHRY and SYGVKD. The V segment lost 2 bases and the J segment 5 bases; nucleotides outside the gene matches: 11. The CDR3 reads CAISETWDSGGYGYTF. The DNA for the CDR3 is TGTGCCATCAGTGAGACATGGGACAGCGGAGGATATGGCTACACCTTC.

This clonotype was observed many times. J is TRBJ2-1 and V is TRBV6-2 or TRBV6-3; 10 bases match TRBD1. V lost 1 base, J lost 6 bases, and 3 bases stayed unmatched. This CDR3 is 15 amino acids long. Per the germline V gene, CDR1 is MNHEY and CDR2 is SVGEGT. This CDR3 is CASSYWDRGFNEQFF. CDR3 nucleotide sequence: TGTGCCAGCAGTTACTGGGACAGGGGTTTCAATGAGCAGTTCTTC.

By frequency in the sample, this clonotype is medium-sized. V usage is TRBV3-1 and J usage is TRBJ2-2; D gene ambiguous. The length of the CDR3 is 14 residues. Per the germline V gene, CDR1 is LGHDT and CDR2 is YNNKEL (reference sequence). Trimming removed 2 bases from V and 7 bases from J, with 11 bases in between. CDR3 protein: CASSQFLLGGELFF. The CDR3 nucleotides read TGTGCCAGCAGCCAATTTCTTTTGGGCGGGGAGCTGTTTTTT.

By sample fraction, this clonotype is medium-sized. V usage is TRBV5-1 and J usage is TRBJ2-1; D is uncertain. The CDR3 length is 14 residues. Germline V gives CDR1 SGHRS, CDR2 YFSETQ. V lost 5 bases to trimming and J lost 2 bases, with 11 bases between them. The CDR3 is CASRYSTPYNEQFF. The CDR3 DNA reads TGCGCCAGCAGGTATTCCACCCCCTACAATGAGCAGTTCTTC.

This clonotype showed up just once. The chain carries TRBV29-1 and TRBJ2-3; 9 bases fit TRBD2. Germline-derived CDR1 and CDR2 are SQVTM and ANQGSEA. The CDR3 is 17 residues long. The V gene end was trimmed by 6 bases and the J gene end by 2 bases; junction bases not matched to a gene: 15. The CDR3 is CSVGVRREGLTTDTQYF. DNA of the CDR3: TGCAGCGTGGGCGTGAGGCGGGAGGGACTTACCACAGATACGCAGTATTTT.